One T cell receptor beta chain is described in this entry. The antigen remains undetermined. Germline loops: CDR1 MNHNS, CDR2 SASEGT. The CDR3 sequence is 14 residues long. V shed 3 bases and J 4 bases; nucleotides not matched to a gene: 5. These data belong to a study of cytomegalovirus exposure and HLA in healthy donors. As for the study in general: Among the approximately 400 genotyped donors, 81% were placed in the Caucasian-associated ancestry cluster.

Study results and limitations: In a later analysis, compared with equally common non-associated chains, HLA-associated beta chains were more expanded. Later analysis reportedly placed an Asian-associated ancestry cluster below the roughly 630-donor mean in N-insertions.

Primers for the PCR totalled 60 Vbeta and 13 Jbeta. Profiled with immunoSEQ multiplex PCR; TCRdb holds only in-frame clones, not every one. The sample includes around 140,000 clones. Sequencing input: PBMCs. The sequence was collected from a male donor in good health and CMV-seronegative. The chain couples TRBV6-1 to TRBJ1-2, with 7 nucleotides matching TRBD1. CDR3: CASSERQGFYGYTF. In nucleotides, the CDR3 is TGTGCCAGCAGTGAGCGACAGGGCTTCTATGGCTACACCTTC.